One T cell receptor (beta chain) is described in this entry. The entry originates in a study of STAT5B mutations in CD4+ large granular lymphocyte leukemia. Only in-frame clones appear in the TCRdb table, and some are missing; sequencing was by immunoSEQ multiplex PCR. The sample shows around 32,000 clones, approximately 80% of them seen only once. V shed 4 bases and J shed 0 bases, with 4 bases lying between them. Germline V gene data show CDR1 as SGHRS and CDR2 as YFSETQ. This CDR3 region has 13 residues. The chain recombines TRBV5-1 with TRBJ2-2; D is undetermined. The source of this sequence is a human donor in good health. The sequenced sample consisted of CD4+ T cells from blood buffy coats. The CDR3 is CASSTPNTGELFF. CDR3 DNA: TGCGCCAGCAGCACACCGAACACCGGGGAGCTGTTTTTT.